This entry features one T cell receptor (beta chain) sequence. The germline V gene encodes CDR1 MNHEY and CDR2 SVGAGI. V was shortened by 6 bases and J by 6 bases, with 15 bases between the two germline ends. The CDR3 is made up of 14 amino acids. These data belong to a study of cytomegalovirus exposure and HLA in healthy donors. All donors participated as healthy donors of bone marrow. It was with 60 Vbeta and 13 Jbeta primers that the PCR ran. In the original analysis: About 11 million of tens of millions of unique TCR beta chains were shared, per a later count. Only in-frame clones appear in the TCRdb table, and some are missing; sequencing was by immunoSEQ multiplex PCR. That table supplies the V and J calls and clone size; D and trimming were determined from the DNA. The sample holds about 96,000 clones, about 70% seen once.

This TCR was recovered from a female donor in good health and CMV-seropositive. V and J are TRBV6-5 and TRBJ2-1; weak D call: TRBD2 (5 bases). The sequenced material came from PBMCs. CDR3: CASSPGSGSNEQFF. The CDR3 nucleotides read TGTGCCAGCAGCCCGGGGAGTGGGAGCAATGAGCAGTTCTTC.